This TCR beta chain is from a study of OX40 agonist ivuxolimab in advanced cancers. Overall study results and limits: Some of the nonresponding patients also showed low levels of normalized T-cell clonal expansion.

Sequenced by immunoSEQ multiplex PCR; TCRdb stores in-frame clones only, minus some. The repertoire holds around 67,000 clones, with 80% as singletons. Concerning this clone: Its target is not known.

The specimen comprised CD4+ or CD8+ T cells sorted from blood, sampled in a trial of the OX40 agonist ivuxolimab. This TCR was sampled from an adult with an advanced solid tumor such as melanoma, head and neck, liver or kidney cancer.

The CDR3 nucleotides read TGTGCCAGCAGCCCACAGGGGACAGGGGTTCAGCCCCAGCATTTT. This codes for CASSPQGTGVQPQHF. The chain couples TRBV7-9 to TRBJ1-5, with 10 bases aligning to TRBD1. Germline V gene sequence: CDR1 SEHNR, CDR2 FQNEAQ (reference sequence). Trimming removed 5 bases from V and 6 bases from J; junction bases left unmatched: 7. This CDR3 is built from 15 residues.